The next 30 T cell receptor beta chains were all read from a single sample in a study of cytomegalovirus exposure and HLA in healthy donors. PCR used 60 Vbeta primers and 13 Jbeta primers. Profiling relied on immunoSEQ multiplex PCR, and the TCRdb table lists in-frame clones only, not all of them. The repertoire holds around 150,000 clones, about 72% seen once, with 1.3% to 1.5% in the top ten. Material: PBMCs. These receptors originate from a man aged 60 to 69 in good health and CMV-seronegative.

This chain joins TRBV19 and TRBJ1-2, with D possibly matching TRBD1 (6 bases). The CDR3 is 14 residues long. Germline CDR1 and CDR2: LNHDA and SQIVND (reference sequence). The germline V and J ends were trimmed by 6 bases and 7 bases, with 18 bases remaining between them. CDR3 sequence (DNA): TGTGCCAGTAGCAAAGGACAGTTAATACGTGGCTACACCTTC. This codes for CASSKGQLIRGYTF.

The chain carries TRBV5-4 and TRBJ2-7; D might be TRBD2 (5 bases). Germline V CDR1 and CDR2: SGHNT, YYREEE (reference sequence). The CDR3 sequence is 14 residues long. Trimming removed 4 bases at V and 4 bases at J, with 15 bases between. The CDR3 protein is CASSLPSGRYEQYF. The CDR3 nucleotides read TGTGCCAGCAGCCTCCCATCGGGGAGATACGAGCAGTACTTC.

This chain joins TRBV27 and TRBJ1-4, with TRBD1 as a possible D gene (5 bases). Germline lookup yields CDR1 MNHEY and CDR2 SMNVEV (reference sequence). V was trimmed by 0 bases and J by 5 bases, leaving 10 bases between them. This CDR3 comprises 15 residues. CDR3 residues: CASSLSPGLNEKLFF. CDR3 coding DNA: TGTGCCAGCAGTTTATCTCCAGGGTTGAATGAAAAACTGTTTTTT.

CDR3 nucleotides: TGTGCCAGCAGTAAGGAACAGAATGAAAAACTGTTTTTT. As protein: CASSKEQNEKLFF. The chain couples TRBV2 to TRBJ1-4; no definite D call. The germline V and J ends were trimmed by 5 bases and 5 bases, with 9 bases remaining between them. This CDR3 region has 13 residues. From germline, CDR1 is SNHLY and CDR2 FYNNEI.

The V call is TRBV10-3, the J call TRBJ2-5; 7 positions agree with TRBD1. Per germline, CDR1 ENHRY and CDR2 SYGVKD. The CDR3 sequence is 15 residues long. V shed 10 bases and J 2 bases; nucleotides not matched to a gene: 13. This chain's CDR3 is CATNPGQWGQETQYF. CDR3 coding DNA: TGTGCCACAAACCCGGGACAGTGGGGTCAAGAGACCCAGTACTTC.

V is TRBV18 and J is TRBJ1-6; TRBD1 agrees at 7 bases. V was clipped by 1 base and J by 5 bases; unmatched bases: 5. The CDR3 loop spans 16 amino acids. CDR1 KGHSH and CDR2 LQKENI come from the germline V gene. As DNA, the CDR3 is TGTGCCAGCTCACCACGAGGGGGCAAAAATAATTCACCCCTCCACTTT. Residues: CASSPRGGKNNSPLHF. Supplemented by reference TRBV18 and TRBJ1-6, the full variable domain reads NAGVMQNPRHLVRRRGQEARLRCSPMKGHSHVYWYRQLPEEGLKFMVYLQKENIIDESGMPKERFSAEFPKEGPSILRIQQVVRGDSAAYFCASSPRGGKNNSPLHFGNGTRLTVT.

V gene TRBV28 combines with J gene TRBJ2-3; 10 nucleotides line up with TRBD2. Germline lookup yields CDR1 MDHEN and CDR2 SYDVKM. CDR3 length: 16 residues. J was trimmed by 11 bases and V by 3 bases; bases with no gene match: 14. CDR3 in DNA: TGTGCCAGCAGTTTCGTCCTTAGCGGGAGGCCAGTCGGGCAGTATTTT. It encodes CASSFVLSGRPVGQYF.

As to this clone: Germline is not matched at one junction end, which may reflect a read error. J is TRBJ1-3 and V is TRBV19; TRBD1 is a possible D gene (6 bases). CDR1 and CDR2 from the germline V gene are LNHDA and SQIVND (reference sequence). The CDR3 is 14 residues long. The CDR3 loop reads CATGGALSGNTIYF. CDR3 nucleotides: TGCGCTACCGGGGGGGCCTTGTCTGGAAACACCATATATTTT.

This clone occurred a few times. V usage is TRBV4-1 and J usage is TRBJ2-2; perhaps TRBD2 as D (5 bases). Looked up from germline, CDR1 is MGHRA and CDR2 is YSYEKL. The CDR3 runs to 14 residues. Trimming stripped 1 base from V and 7 bases from J, with 10 bases between. CDR3 nucleotide sequence: TGCGCCAGCAGCCAAGGAGGGATCAACGGGGAGCTGTTTTTT. As protein: CASSQGGINGELFF.

V usage is TRBV5-1 and J usage is TRBJ2-3; TRBD1 agrees at 7 bases. The CDR3 contains 14 residues. V lost 6 bases and J lost 4; bases outside the gene matches: 8. In germline, CDR1 is SGHRS, CDR2 YFSETQ. The CDR3 nucleotides read TGCGCCAGCACCTCACAGGGGTTAGCAGATACGCAGTATTTT. This encodes CASTSQGLADTQYF.

This chain uses TRBV7-9 with TRBJ2-3; weak D call: TRBD2 (5 bases). V lost 1 base, J lost 6 bases, and 11 bases lay in between. Germline CDR1 is SEHNR and CDR2 is FQNEAQ (reference sequence). The CDR3 is made up of 14 amino acids. The CDR3 region is CASSLGLTPDTQYF. The CDR3 DNA sequence: TGTGCCAGCAGCTTAGGACTAACCCCGGATACGCAGTATTTT.

This clone appeared once. Other DNA sequences from this sample encode an identical CDR3 as well. The chain has TRBV25-1 and TRBJ2-6; 7 nucleotides align to TRBD1. Trimming at V came to 5 bases and at J to 0 bases, leaving 7 bases not matched to a gene. The CDR3 spans 17 residues. Germline CDR1 is MGHDK and CDR2 is SYGVNS. The chain's CDR3 is CASSKTGVPSGANVLTF. Here the CDR3 DNA reads TGTGCCAGCAGTAAAACAGGGGTCCCCTCTGGGGCCAACGTCCTGACTTTC.

V usage is TRBV19 and J usage is TRBJ2-1; the D gene is possibly TRBD2 (6 bases). V was cut by 5 bases and J by 8 bases, with 16 bases left in between. This CDR3 has 14 amino acids. Per germline, CDR1 LNHDA and CDR2 SQIVND (reference sequence). The CDR3 sequence is CASSGGGLGDEQFF. The CDR3 nucleotides read TGTGCCAGTAGTGGGGGAGGCCTAGGTGATGAGCAGTTCTTC.

The J gene is TRBJ1-6, the V gene TRBV5-1; TRBD1 might be the D (6 bases). V shed 4 bases and J shed 3 bases, with 8 bases lying between them. Germline loops: CDR1 SGHRS, CDR2 YFSETQ. The length of the CDR3 is 14 residues. The CDR3 DNA reads TGCGCCAGCAGCGAGGACAGCTATAATTCACCCCTCCACTTT. Amino acid sequence: CASSEDSYNSPLHF. Together with reference TRBV5-1 and TRBJ1-6, the CDR3 gives the full variable domain: KAGVTQTPRYLIKTRGQQVTLSCSPISGHRSVSWYQQTPGQGLQFLFEYFSETQRNKGNFPGRFSGRQFSNSRSEMNVSTLELGDSALYLCASSEDSYNSPLHFGNGTRLTVT.

J is TRBJ1-2 and V is TRBV4-3; a possible D gene is TRBD1 (5 bases). V lost 0 bases, J lost 4 bases, and 12 bases lay in between. Germline V gene lookup returns CDR1 LGHNA and CDR2 YSLEER. The CDR3 is 15 amino acids. CDR3 coding DNA: TGCGCCAGCAGCCAAGATATGGCGGGGCGCTATGGCTACACCTTC. Translating gives CASSQDMAGRYGYTF.

The chain is built from TRBV30 and TRBJ1-4; 9 bases are a match to TRBD1. The CDR3 is 13 amino acids. The V gene's germline CDR1 is GTSNPN and CDR2 SVGIG (reference sequence). With 8 bases clipped from V and 8 bases from J, the junction kept 9 bases outside the gene matches. In nucleotides, the CDR3 is TGTGCCGTCAGAGGGGGACAGGGCGAAAAACTGTTTTTT. The encoded protein is CAVRGGQGEKLFF.

This clone has just a few counts. Other DNA sequences of this sample code for an identical CDR3. The chain couples TRBV5-1 to TRBJ2-2, with no clear D. This CDR3 has 14 residues. Germline CDR1 SGHRS, CDR2 YFSETQ. V gave up 0 bases and J gave up 1 base, with 4 bases separating them. CDR3 DNA: TGCGCCAGCAGCTTGGGACAGAACACCGGGGAGCTGTTTTTT. Its protein is CASSLGQNTGELFF.

The genes are TRBV5-1 and TRBJ2-7; D perhaps matches TRBD2 (5 bases). Trimming removed 3 bases from V and 4 bases from J, with 11 bases in between. The CDR3 is 13 amino acids. The V gene's germline CDR1 is SGHRS and CDR2 YFSETQ. The CDR3 bases are TGCGCCAGCAGCTCGGAGGTGGGATACGAGCAGTACTTC. Translating it yields CASSSEVGYEQYF. Using reference TRBV5-1 and TRBJ2-7 for the parts outside the CDR3, the full variable domain is KAGVTQTPRYLIKTRGQQVTLSCSPISGHRSVSWYQQTPGQGLQFLFEYFSETQRNKGNFPGRFSGRQFSNSRSEMNVSTLELGDSALYLCASSSEVGYEQYFGPGTRLTVT.

The chain combines TRBV6-1 with TRBJ2-7, with D possibly TRBD1 on 6 matching bases. The V gene lost 6 bases and the J gene lost 1 base, with 16 bases spanning the gap. The CDR3 totals 15 residues. CDR1 is MNHNS and CDR2 is SASEGT in the germline V gene. CDR3: CASSEQGFSSYEQYF. CDR3 nucleotide sequence: TGTGCCAGCAGCGAACAGGGCTTTTCGTCCTACGAGCAGTACTTC.

The V and J genes are TRBV7-8 and TRBJ1-2; TRBD1 matches at 8 bases. V shed 4 bases, J shed 6 bases, and the junction held 10 bases outside the gene matches. The CDR3 loop spans 15 amino acids. The germline V gene encodes CDR1 SGHVS and CDR2 FQNEAQ. The CDR3 sequence is CASSSLGTGNHGYTF. The DNA for the CDR3 is TGTGCCAGCAGCTCCCTAGGGACAGGCAACCATGGCTACACCTTC. The whole variable domain, remainder taken from reference TRBV7-8 and TRBJ1-2, is GAGVSQSPRYKVAKRGQDVALRCDPISGHVSLFWYQQALGQGPEFLTYFQNEAQLDKSGLPSDRFFAERPEGSVSTLKIQRTQQEDSAVYLCASSSLGTGNHGYTFGSGTRLTVV.

Notes on this clone: The junction departs from germline at one end; a sequencing error may be responsible. The chain employs TRBV7-9 and TRBJ2-5; D may be TRBD1 (6 bases). Germline V CDR1 and CDR2: SEHNR, FQNEAQ (reference sequence). The CDR3 totals 13 residues. The CDR3 DNA reads TGTTCCAGCAGCTTAGCCGGCAGGGGGACCCAGTACTTC. It codes for CSSSLAGRGTQYF.

J is TRBJ2-7 and V is TRBV7-2, with 8 bases matching TRBD1. This CDR3 contains 15 residues. The germline V gene encodes CDR1 SGHTA and CDR2 FQGNSA. The V and J ends lost 5 bases and 4 bases, in that order; junction bases with no gene match: 10. The CDR3 sequence is CASSVQSGGAYEQYF. The CDR3 DNA sequence: TGTGCCAGCAGCGTCCAATCAGGGGGCGCGTACGAGCAGTACTTC.

A few counts support this clone. The CDR3 DNA follows: TGTGCCACCAGCAGAGATCTTACCGAGCTGACCCAGTACTTC. It translates to CATSRDLTELTQYF. V gene TRBV15 combines with J gene TRBJ2-5, with D unclear. The germline gives CDR1 LNHNV, CDR2 YYDKDF (reference sequence). CDR3 size: 14 residues. Trimming took off 0 bases at V and 7 bases at J, with 12 bases between the two ends. Drawing the rest from reference TRBV15 and TRBJ2-5, the complete variable domain is DAMVIQNPRYQVTQFGKPVTLSCSQTLNHNVMYWYQQKSSQAPKLLFHYYDKDFNNEADTPDNFQSRRPNTSFCFLDIRSPGLGDTAMYLCATSRDLTELTQYFGPGTRLLVL.

This chain joins TRBV29-1 and TRBJ1-5, with 7 bases lining up with TRBD1. V lost 5 bases to trimming and J lost 5 bases; unmatched junction nucleotides: 9. The CDR3 consists of 14 residues. Germline V gene data show CDR1 as SQVTM and CDR2 as ANQGSEA. This CDR3 reads CSVSQGGRDQPQHF. The CDR3 region has the DNA TGCAGCGTTTCCCAAGGGGGCAGGGATCAGCCCCAGCATTTT.

Here the CDR3 DNA reads TGTGCCAGTAGTAGGCCAGGGAGCACAGATACGCAGTATTTT. Translating it yields CASSRPGSTDTQYF. V and J are TRBV19 and TRBJ2-3; TRBD1 might be the D (5 bases). Germline values: CDR1 LNHDA, CDR2 SQIVND (reference sequence). Trimming took off 4 bases at V and 0 bases at J, with 8 bases between the two ends. This CDR3 is built from 14 residues.

The CDR3 sequence: CAWSERGQGGSPLHF. The CDR3, as DNA: TGTGCCTGGAGTGAGAGAGGACAGGGTGGCTCACCCCTCCACTTT. The chain carries TRBV30 and TRBJ1-6; 8 bases map to TRBD1. The germline gives CDR1 GTSNPN, CDR2 SVGIG (reference sequence). The trim removed 1 base at V and 10 bases at J, leaving 9 bases unmatched. The CDR3 consists of 15 residues.

The V call is TRBV19, the J call TRBJ2-1; 9 nucleotides align to TRBD1. The CDR3 is 17 amino acids. The V gene end was trimmed by 10 bases and the J gene end by 4 bases; junction bases not matched to a gene: 17. Germline V gene sequence: CDR1 LNHDA, CDR2 SQIVND (reference sequence). CDR3 nucleotide sequence: TGTGCCACGATAAGCGACAGGGGGGGCCCGATATACAATGAGCAGTTCTTC. Its translation: CATISDRGGPIYNEQFF.

V usage is TRBV5-6 and J usage is TRBJ1-1; the match to TRBD1 covers 9 bases. V dropped 1 base and J dropped 6; count of bases not matched to a gene: 4. The CDR3 is made up of 14 amino acids. The germline gives CDR1 SGHDT, CDR2 YYEEEE. The CDR3, as DNA: TGTGCCAGCAGCTTGCTGGGGACAGGGTCTGAAGCTTTCTTT. This codes for CASSLLGTGSEAFF.

The chain links TRBV7-2 to TRBJ1-2, with 12 bases fitting TRBD1. In germline, CDR1 is SGHTA, CDR2 FQGNSA. Trimming cost V 4 bases and J 8 bases; bases outside gene matches: 5. This CDR3 spans 14 amino acids. The CDR3 sequence is CASSSGTGGGGYTF. The CDR3 region has the DNA TGTGCCAGCAGCTCCGGGACAGGGGGCGGCGGCTACACCTTC.

V is TRBV28 and J is TRBJ1-6; the D gene is possibly TRBD1 (5 bases). The length of the CDR3 is 14 residues. V was trimmed by 7 bases and J by 8 bases, leaving 15 bases between them. In germline, CDR1 is MDHEN, CDR2 SYDVKM. CDR3 sequence (DNA): TGTGCCAGCACTCCACCGGGGGTGGATTCACCCCTCCACTTT. Translated, it gives CASTPPGVDSPLHF.